Each of the 4 T cell receptor beta chains below was sequenced from the same sample in a study of blood T cell repertoires in COVID-19 (dated by TCRdb to 2020 to 2021). Library preparation was by the immunoSEQ multiplex PCR assay. This immuneACCESS table, as held by TCRdb, lists in-frame sequences with V and J called but not all clones. Of the missing ones, under half trace to an unresolved V gene in checked studies; the others have no known cause. Here the sample has 150,000 to 200,000 clones; over 80% occur a single time. The ten largest clones take up approximately 4.8% of the sample. The material sequenced was peripheral blood. The receptors here all came from a young man with COVID-19, enrolled during active disease.

A single count supports this clone. The chain combines TRBV27 with TRBJ1-2, with 8 positions matching TRBD1. Germline lookup yields CDR1 MNHEY and CDR2 SMNVEV (reference sequence). The CDR3 consists of 16 residues. V shed 5 bases, J shed 0 bases, and the junction held 8 bases outside the gene matches. The CDR3 nucleotides are TGTGCCAGCAGTCGGCGGACAGGGCGCACTAACTATGGCTACACCTTC. Residues: CASSRRTGRTNYGYTF.

The chain combines TRBV11-3 with TRBJ2-7; 8 bases align to TRBD1. CDR3 length: 13 amino acids. Germline values: CDR1 SGHNT, CDR2 YENEEA. V trimming: 5 bases; J trimming: 6 bases; junction bases outside the gene matches: 6. CDR3 sequence: CASSPRQGSEQYF. DNA of the CDR3: TGTGCCAGCAGCCCGAGACAGGGGAGCGAGCAGTACTTC.

The rearrangement links TRBV18 to TRBJ1-1, with D perhaps matching TRBD1 (6 bases). The germline V gene encodes CDR1 KGHSH and CDR2 LQKENI. V was clipped by 4 bases and J by 5 bases, with 14 bases between them. This CDR3 region has 14 residues. The CDR3 spells CASSLLGGNTEAFF. CDR3 sequence (DNA): TGTGCCAGCTCACTACTAGGGGGAAATACTGAAGCTTTCTTT.

This clone appeared a few times. The V and J genes are TRBV9 and TRBJ1-1; 9 nucleotides match TRBD1. The trim removed 4 bases at V and 6 bases at J, leaving 13 bases unmatched. This CDR3 region has 16 residues. Germline lookup yields CDR1 SGDLS and CDR2 YYNGEE. CDR3 in amino acids: CASSSRLGTGPSEAFF. CDR3 bases: TGTGCCAGCAGCTCTCGATTAGGGACAGGGCCCTCTGAAGCTTTCTTT.